The table lists the clone carrying this TCR beta chain with a count of one. Time point meaning: pre-treatment baseline. At 12 weeks after first infusion, RECIST 1.1 defined response for most patients. The CDR3 consists of 13 residues. Germline CDR1 MDHEN, CDR2 SYDVKM. Trimming took 5 bases from V and 6 from J, leaving 13 bases between them. Clones were sequenced by immunoSEQ multiplex PCR, and TCRdb holds only the in-frame ones, with some missing. The sample has fewer than 25,000 clones, 89% seen once. These data belong to a study of blood T cell dynamics during melanoma immunotherapy. The V gene is TRBV28, the J gene TRBJ1-2; D may be TRBD1 (6 bases). Sequences were derived from blood, sampled from a patient treated with checkpoint blockade. The TCR sequence derives from a human donor with melanoma. The CDR3 nucleotides are TGTGCCAGCAGTGCCTCCGGGACAAATGGCTACACCTTC. Translated: CASSASGTNGYTF.